Detailed here is one TCR beta chain. Germline CDR1 and CDR2: MNHEY and SVGAGI. Trimming removed 6 bases from V and 4 bases from J; junction bases left unmatched: 6. The CDR3 consists of 15 residues. This sample was taken from a study of blood T cell repertoires in COVID-19. Study information: T cells, B-cell-depleted T cells, or PBMCs provided the cDNA or gDNA that served as material.

Only in-frame clones appear in the TCRdb table, and some are missing; sequencing was by immunoSEQ multiplex PCR. The sample lists fewer than 300,000 clones; 75% to 95% were seen once. Sequencing was carried out using PBMCs or T cells enriched from blood (not recorded which). This rearrangement joins TRBV6-5 to TRBJ1-4; 9 bases are shared with TRBD1. The TCR sequence derives from a woman between 25 and 40 years old who had recovered from COVID-19. The CDR3, as DNA: TGTGCCAGCAGGAAAACAGGGGGCTTTAATGAAAAACTGTTTTTT. Protein sequence: CASRKTGGFNEKLFF.